The 22 T cell receptor beta chains reported below all come from one sample, sequenced in a study of CD4+ T cells in melanoma. This table comes from immunoSEQ multiplex PCR, and its TCRdb copy is limited to in-frame clones, with some not included. The sample records about 10,000 clones, around 62% being singletons. The source material was cells from a culture (not recorded whether cultured in vitro). These receptors were obtained from a human donor with melanoma.

The chain uses TRBV7-9 and TRBJ2-1, with 7 bases identical to TRBD2. The CDR3 runs 17 residues. Germline CDR1 is SEHNR and CDR2 is FQNEAQ (reference sequence). V gave up 2 bases and J gave up 1 base; unmatched junction bases: 8. The CDR3 here is CASSLPVLATSYNEQFF. In nucleotides, the CDR3 is TGTGCCAGCAGCTTACCCGTACTAGCGACATCCTACAATGAGCAGTTCTTC. Supplemented by reference TRBV7-9 and TRBJ2-1, the full variable domain reads DTGVSQNPRHKITKRGQNVTFRCDPISEHNRLYWYRQTLGQGPEFLTYFQNEAQLEKSRLLSDRFSAERPKGSFSTLEIQRTEQGDSAMYLCASSLPVLATSYNEQFFGPGTRLTVL.

This chain links TRBV19 with TRBJ2-7, with D uncertain. The CDR3 spans 15 residues. From germline, CDR1 is LNHDA and CDR2 SQIVND (reference sequence). V was shortened by 3 bases and J by 4 bases, with 16 bases between the two germline ends. This chain's CDR3 is CASSIGPPVLYEQYF. The DNA for the CDR3 is TGTGCCAGTAGTATTGGGCCCCCTGTCCTTTACGAGCAGTACTTC.

The CDR3 sequence is CASSLTGTDYGYTF. CDR3 in DNA: TGTGCCAGCAGTTTGACCGGGACGGACTATGGCTACACCTTC. This rearrangement joins TRBV4-2 to TRBJ1-2; D is possibly TRBD1 (5 bases). Trimming took 6 bases from V and 3 from J, leaving 14 bases between them. Germline V gene sequence: CDR1 LGHNA, CDR2 YNFKEQ. This CDR3 is built from 14 residues.

This clone has only a few counts. The V call is TRBV7-9, the J call TRBJ2-3; 9 bases line up with TRBD1. Looked up from germline, CDR1 is SEHNR and CDR2 is FQNEAQ (reference sequence). CDR3 size: 16 residues. J lost 5 bases, V lost 6 bases, and 12 bases had no gene match. The CDR3 DNA reads as TGTGCCAGCAGACCTCCCGGGACAGGGAATTTAGATACGCAGTATTTT. The encoded protein is CASRPPGTGNLDTQYF.

The chain carries TRBV5-1 and TRBJ2-1; D call uncertain. This CDR3 region has 13 residues. The germline V gene encodes CDR1 SGHRS and CDR2 YFSETQ. The ends were cut back, 0 bases at V and 5 bases at J, with 6 bases in the middle. In DNA form, the CDR3 reads TGCGCCAGCAGCTTGGTTGGAGACAATGAGCAGTTCTTC. This gives the protein CASSLVGDNEQFF.

This clone showed up just a few times. This chain connects TRBV7-9 to TRBJ1-4; tentative D call: TRBD1 (5 bases). Germline-derived CDR1 and CDR2 are SEHNR and FQNEAQ (reference sequence). Between the trimmed V and J ends, which lost 4 bases and 6 bases, there was a span of 12 bases. The CDR3 runs to 14 residues. CDR3 protein: CASSSGSSYEKLFF. The CDR3, as DNA: TGTGCCAGCAGCTCAGGGAGTAGTTATGAAAAACTGTTTTTT.

The CDR3 is CASKDDLPPDTQYF. The CDR3 coding sequence is TGTGCCAGCAAGGACGATTTGCCACCAGATACGCAGTATTTT. V gene TRBV21-1 combines with J gene TRBJ2-3. TRBV21-1 is given as a pseudogene. This CDR3 contains 14 residues.

V and J are TRBV6-5 and TRBJ2-7, with D possibly matching TRBD1 (6 bases). The ends were cut back, 6 bases at V and 5 bases at J, with 14 bases in the middle. This CDR3 is 13 amino acids long. Germline V gives CDR1 MNHEY, CDR2 SVGAGI. CDR3 in amino acids: CASRGATLHEQYF. Written as DNA, the CDR3 is TGTGCCAGCAGGGGGGCAACGCTTCACGAGCAGTACTTC.

The chain employs TRBV5-6 and TRBJ2-3; no firm D call. This CDR3 spans 16 amino acids. Trimming took off 4 bases at V and 0 bases at J, with 15 bases between the two ends. The germline V gene encodes CDR1 SGHDT and CDR2 YYEEEE. The CDR3 here is CASSPRKGFSTDTQYF. Written as DNA, the CDR3 is TGTGCCAGCAGCCCCCGGAAGGGCTTCAGCACAGATACGCAGTATTTT.

The chain employs TRBV18 and TRBJ2-3; 10 bases agree with TRBD2. The V gene's germline CDR1 is KGHSH and CDR2 LQKENI. V lost 3 bases to trimming and J lost 5 bases; unmatched junction nucleotides: 8. The CDR3 is 16 residues long. The CDR3 is CASSPRSGGAIDTQYF. For the CDR3, the DNA is TGTGCCAGCTCACCCCGGAGCGGGGGGGCCATAGATACGCAGTATTTT.

J is TRBJ1-6 and V is TRBV7-2; D call uncertain. Germline values: CDR1 SGHTA, CDR2 FQGNSA. V shed 5 bases and J shed 10 bases, with 12 bases lying between them. This CDR3 has 13 amino acids. The CDR3 DNA sequence: TGTGCCAGCAGCCCGCCTGCGTCCTCACCCCTCCACTTT. Translating it yields CASSPPASSPLHF.

The V gene is TRBV11-3, the J gene TRBJ2-7; 8 bases line up with TRBD2. Germline values: CDR1 SGHNT, CDR2 YENEEA. The CDR3 is 14 amino acids. J gave up 0 bases and V 5 bases, and 3 bases lay outside the gene matches. The CDR3 spells CASSVSGVSYEQYF. The DNA for the CDR3 is TGTGCCAGCAGCGTTAGCGGGGTCTCCTACGAGCAGTACTTC. Full variable domain (outside the CDR3, taken from reference TRBV11-3 and TRBJ2-7): EAGVVQSPRYKIIEKKQPVAFWCNPISGHNTLYWYLQNLGQGPELLIRYENEEAVDDSQLPKDRFSAERLKGVDSTLKIQPAELGDSAVYLCASSVSGVSYEQYFGPGTRLTVT.

DNA for the CDR3: TGCGCCAGCAGCCCGAGGACAGGGGGTCTAATTGAAGCTTTCTTT. It specifies CASSPRTGGLIEAFF. This chain connects TRBV5-1 to TRBJ1-1; 10 nucleotides align to TRBD1. Germline loops: CDR1 SGHRS, CDR2 YFSETQ. The CDR3 is 15 amino acids. J lost 7 bases, V lost 4 bases, and 10 bases had no gene match.

This rearrangement joins TRBV27 to TRBJ2-1, with 13 bases aligning to TRBD2. CDR3 length: 17 residues. Germline CDR1 MNHEY, CDR2 SMNVEV (reference sequence). The V and J ends lost 1 base and 5 bases, in that order; junction bases with no gene match: 5. This CDR3 is CASSLLGGLAGDNEQFF. CDR3 nucleotide sequence: TGTGCCAGCAGTTTATTGGGAGGACTAGCGGGGGACAATGAGCAGTTCTTC.

This clone was counted only a few times. The genes are TRBV18 and TRBJ1-2, with 7 bases aligning to TRBD1. The CDR3 consists of 16 residues. Trimming removed 3 bases from V and 6 bases from J; junction bases left unmatched: 13. Germline loops: CDR1 KGHSH, CDR2 LQKENI. The CDR3: CASSPSAFDRADGYTF. In nucleotides, the CDR3 is TGTGCCAGCTCACCCTCGGCGTTTGACAGGGCGGATGGCTACACCTTC.

The genes are TRBV6-5 and TRBJ1-5; 8 bases map to TRBD1. J was trimmed by 6 bases and V by 5 bases; bases with no gene match: 3. CDR3 size: 13 residues. Germline loops: CDR1 MNHEY, CDR2 SVGAGI. The CDR3 DNA reads as TGTGCCAGCAGTACAGGGGGAGGTCAGCCCCAGCATTTT. As protein: CASSTGGGQPQHF.

By proportion, this clone is medium-sized. The chain employs TRBV21-1 and TRBJ2-6; TRBD1, the table's D call, lacks a check against the DNA. TRBV21-1 is flagged as a pseudogene. CDR3 length equals 16 residues. This chain's CDR3 is CATRTGSSSGANVLTF. The CDR3 region has the DNA TGTGCCACAAGGACAGGAAGCAGCTCTGGGGCCAACGTCCTGACTTTC.

V is TRBV10-2 and J is TRBJ1-1; D remains ambiguous. There are 14 residues in the CDR3. From germline, CDR1 is WSHSY and CDR2 SAAADI. Trimming pared 2 bases from V and 7 bases from J, leaving 14 bases between. As DNA, the CDR3 is TGCGCCAGCAGTGAGGAAACAATTGGCGTTGAAGCTTTCTTT. This codes for CASSEETIGVEAFF.

J is TRBJ2-7 and V is TRBV4-1; either TRBD1 or TRBD2 may fit D (6 bases each). The CDR3 has 15 amino acids. Germline CDR1 and CDR2: MGHRA and YSYEKL. Trimming took 1 base from V and 6 from J, leaving 16 bases between them. DNA for the CDR3: TGCGCCAGCAGCCAAGTTGGGGGGACAATCGGCGAGCAGTACTTC. Translation gives CASSQVGGTIGEQYF.

This chain joins TRBV19 and TRBJ2-1; D possibly uses TRBD1 or TRBD2 (6 bases each). This CDR3 spans 15 amino acids. The germline gives CDR1 LNHDA, CDR2 SQIVND (reference sequence). V lost 4 bases to trimming and J lost 0 bases, with 10 bases between them. The CDR3 protein is CASSRGGISYNEQFF. CDR3 DNA sequence: TGTGCCAGTAGTAGAGGGGGGATCTCCTACAATGAGCAGTTCTTC. Combining the CDR3 with reference TRBV19 and TRBJ2-1 gives the whole variable domain DGGITQSPKYLFRKEGQNVTLSCEQNLNHDAMYWYRQDPGQGLRLIYYSQIVNDFQKGDIAEGYSVSREKKESFPLTVTSAQKNPTAFYLCASSRGGISYNEQFFGPGTRLTVL.

The chain joins TRBV5-4 to TRBJ2-5; 11 bases are shared with TRBD2. Germline lookup yields CDR1 SGHNT and CDR2 YYREEE (reference sequence). The V gene end was trimmed by 4 bases and the J gene end by 5 bases; junction bases not matched to a gene: 7. This CDR3 region has 15 residues. CDR3 residues: CASSPHSGGEETQYF. The CDR3 DNA reads TGTGCCAGCAGCCCTCATAGCGGGGGGGAGGAGACCCAGTACTTC.

The rearrangement joins TRBV28 to TRBJ1-1; TRBD1 matches 7 bases. Germline CDR1 reads MDHEN; CDR2 reads SYDVKM. J gave up 10 bases and V 6 bases, and 8 bases lay outside the gene matches. This CDR3 is built from 12 residues. The CDR3 sequence is CASRLTGLAAFF. In DNA, the CDR3 is TGTGCCAGCAGATTGACAGGGCTCGCAGCTTTCTTT. The complete variable domain, with remaining parts taken from reference TRBV28 and TRBJ1-1, reads DVKVTQSSRYLVKRTGEKVFLECVQDMDHENMFWYRQDPGLGLRLIYFSYDVKMKEKGDIPEGYSVSREKKERFSLILESASTNQTSMYLCASRLTGLAAFFGQGTRLTVV.